This record concerns one T cell receptor (beta chain) sequence. On cycle 4 day 1 and cycle 7 day 1, as well as at baseline, blood was sampled. From germline, CDR1 is KGHSH and CDR2 LQKENI. There are 14 residues in the CDR3. J gave up 2 bases and V 6 bases, and 5 bases lay outside the gene matches. TCRdb keeps only in-frame clones here, not all; method: immunoSEQ multiplex PCR. Here the sample spans fewer than 100,000 clones, around nine tenths being singletons. The entry originates in a study of OX40 agonist ivuxolimab in advanced cancers. Study in general: Enrolled patients in dose escalation had cancers that were hepatocellular carcinoma, melanoma, renal cell or head and neck cancer. Participants averaged about 60 years of age (range roughly 23 to 90) and were roughly 83% male. Three patients showed partial responses: one hepatocellular carcinoma and two cutaneous melanoma cases.

Sample: CD4+ or CD8+ T cells sorted from blood, taken in a trial of the OX40 agonist ivuxolimab. The TCR originated in an adult with an advanced solid tumor such as melanoma, head and neck, liver or kidney cancer. The genes are TRBV18 and TRBJ1-1; 8 nucleotides line up with TRBD1. CDR3 bases: TGTGCCAGCTCGAGCACAGGGGGAAACACTGAAGCTTTCTTT. Its protein is CASSSTGGNTEAFF.